This T cell receptor (beta chain) was profiled in a study of T cell repertoires in cytomegalovirus infection. Each CDR3 protein gets one entry after TCRdb re-called the reads with MiXCR. The data contain hundreds of thousands of distinct CDR3 sequences, approximately 32% of them seen just once; the ten biggest clones take up about an eighth. Worth noting for this clonotype: The target antigen is unknown.

The receptor's source is a human donor in good health (CMV status not recorded). Some clones in this sample may be carry-over from other donors' samples. The specimen was cultured CD8+ T cells from PBMCs, collected from culture after CMV antigen stimulation.

This CDR3 reads CASSSYGLYATNEKLFF. CDR3 nucleotide sequence: TGTGCCAGCAGCTCTTACGGGCTCTATGCAACTAATGAAAAACTGTTTTTT. The J gene is TRBJ1-4, the V gene TRBV7-9; D is uncertain. This CDR3 is 17 amino acids long. Trimming stripped 4 bases from V and 0 bases from J, with 15 bases between. Germline V gene sequence: CDR1 SEHNR, CDR2 FQNEAQ (reference sequence).